This TCR beta chain was observed in a study of beta chain features in type 1 diabetes. Findings and limits, study-wide: Among all four CD4+ subsets, Type 1 diabetes patients had TCRB CDR3s that were moderately but significantly shorter. Compared with healthy donors, patients appeared to share more similar naive, central memory and regulatory TCRB repertoires.

The entirety of the isolated RNA underwent reverse transcription, so expressed TCRB transcripts were sequenced. Clones were read by immunoSEQ multiplex PCR, and TCRdb kept only the in-frame ones, dropping some. The sample lists 500,000 to 800,000 clones; about an eighth were seen once. Averaging approximately 0.11 L, one heparinised blood draw was given by each donor. Isolation of CD4+ naive, central memory, regulatory and stem cell-like memory cells was achieved by sorting via CD45RO/CCR7/CD25/CD127/CD95/CD27. This clone was seen more than once but under ten times. Its antigen is not identified. Germline V gene sequence: CDR1 SGDLS, CDR2 YYNGEE. The CDR3 extends over 15 amino acids. With 2 bases clipped from V and 7 bases from J, the junction kept 6 bases outside the gene matches.

Source material: naive CD4+ T cells from blood. The rearrangement links TRBV9 to TRBJ2-2, with 9 bases matching TRBD1. The receptor comes from a man younger than 45 with type 1 diabetes. CDR3 in amino acids: CASSVSGTGYGELFF. The DNA for the CDR3 is TGTGCCAGCAGCGTCTCCGGGACAGGGTACGGGGAGCTGTTTTTT. Combining the CDR3 with reference TRBV9 and TRBJ2-2 gives the whole variable domain DSGVTQTPKHLITATGQRVTLRCSPRSGDLSVYWYQQSLDQGLQFLIQYYNGEERAKGNILERFSAQQFPDLHSELNLSSLELGDSALYFCASSVSGTGYGELFFGEGSRLTVL.